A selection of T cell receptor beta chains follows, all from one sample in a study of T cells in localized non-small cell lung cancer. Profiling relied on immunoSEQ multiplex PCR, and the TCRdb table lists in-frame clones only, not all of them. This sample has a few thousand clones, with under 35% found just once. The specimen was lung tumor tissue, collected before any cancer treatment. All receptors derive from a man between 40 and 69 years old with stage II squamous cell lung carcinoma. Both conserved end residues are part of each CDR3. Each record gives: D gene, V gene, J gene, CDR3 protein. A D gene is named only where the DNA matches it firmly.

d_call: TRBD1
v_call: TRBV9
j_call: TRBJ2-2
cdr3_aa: CASSVETGAGELFF

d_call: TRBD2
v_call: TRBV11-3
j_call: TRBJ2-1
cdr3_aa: CASSWASGRRDEQFF

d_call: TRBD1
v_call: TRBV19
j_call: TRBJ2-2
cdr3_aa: CASSTTGGTVGELFF

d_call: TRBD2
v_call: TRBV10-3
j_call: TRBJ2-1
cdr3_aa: CASWDYSYNEQFF

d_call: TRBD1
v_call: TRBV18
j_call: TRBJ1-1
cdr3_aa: CASSPPGTGGGSAEAFF

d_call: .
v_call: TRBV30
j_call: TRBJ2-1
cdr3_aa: CACNTGWGANEQFF

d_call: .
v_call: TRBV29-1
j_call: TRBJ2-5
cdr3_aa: CSVEPVAPAVPETQYF

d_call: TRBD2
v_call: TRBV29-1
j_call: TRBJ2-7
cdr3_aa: CSVVFRTRGLAWEQYF

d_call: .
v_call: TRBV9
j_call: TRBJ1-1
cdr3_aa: CASSVDTRSEAFF

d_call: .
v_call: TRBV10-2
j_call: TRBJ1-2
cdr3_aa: CASSPGRTNYGYTF

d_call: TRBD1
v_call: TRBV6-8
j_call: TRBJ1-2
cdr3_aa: CASSWGQSYGYTF